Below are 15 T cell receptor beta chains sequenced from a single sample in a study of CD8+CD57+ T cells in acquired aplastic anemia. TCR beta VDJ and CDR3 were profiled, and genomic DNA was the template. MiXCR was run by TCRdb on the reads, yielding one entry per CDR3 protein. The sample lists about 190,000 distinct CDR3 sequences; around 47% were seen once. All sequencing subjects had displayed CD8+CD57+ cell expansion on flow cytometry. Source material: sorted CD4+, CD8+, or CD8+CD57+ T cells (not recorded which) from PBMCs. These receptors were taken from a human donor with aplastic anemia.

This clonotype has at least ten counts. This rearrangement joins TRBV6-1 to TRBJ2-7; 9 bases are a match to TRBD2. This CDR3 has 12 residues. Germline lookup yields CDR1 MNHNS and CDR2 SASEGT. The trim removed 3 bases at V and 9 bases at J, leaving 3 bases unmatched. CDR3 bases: TGTGCCAGCAGTGATGCGGGGGGGAGGCAGTACTTC. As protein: CASSDAGGRQYF.

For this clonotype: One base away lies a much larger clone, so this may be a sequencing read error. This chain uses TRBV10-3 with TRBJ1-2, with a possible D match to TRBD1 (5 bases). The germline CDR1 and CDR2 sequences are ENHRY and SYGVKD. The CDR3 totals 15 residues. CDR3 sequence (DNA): TGTGCCAGCAGTGGAGCTAGGACACGGGGCTATGGCTACACCTTC. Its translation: CASSGARTRGYGYTF.

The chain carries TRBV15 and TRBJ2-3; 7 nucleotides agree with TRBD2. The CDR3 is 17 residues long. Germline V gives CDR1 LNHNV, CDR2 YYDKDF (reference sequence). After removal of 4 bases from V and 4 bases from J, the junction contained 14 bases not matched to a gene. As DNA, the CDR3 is TGTGCCACCAGCAAGAGATCTGCTAGCGGAGTGGCAGATACGCAGTATTTT. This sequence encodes CATSKRSASGVADTQYF.

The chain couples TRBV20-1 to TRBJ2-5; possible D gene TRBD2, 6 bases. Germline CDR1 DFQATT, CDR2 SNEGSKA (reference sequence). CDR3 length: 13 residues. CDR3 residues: CSAFQRAEETQYF. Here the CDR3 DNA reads TGCAGCGCTTTCCAGCGGGCGGAAGAGACCCAGTACTTC.

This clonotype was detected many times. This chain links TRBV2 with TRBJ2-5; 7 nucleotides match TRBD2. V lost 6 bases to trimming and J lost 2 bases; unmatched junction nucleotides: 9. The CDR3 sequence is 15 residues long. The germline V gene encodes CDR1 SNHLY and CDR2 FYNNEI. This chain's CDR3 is CASRLDLAEQETQYF. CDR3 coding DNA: TGTGCCAGCAGACTCGACCTAGCGGAACAAGAGACCCAGTACTTC.

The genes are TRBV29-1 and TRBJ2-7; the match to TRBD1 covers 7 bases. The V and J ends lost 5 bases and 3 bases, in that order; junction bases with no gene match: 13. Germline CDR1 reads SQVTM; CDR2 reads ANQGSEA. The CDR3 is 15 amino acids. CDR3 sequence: CSVTDRISNNYEQYF. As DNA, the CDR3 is TGCAGCGTTACGGACAGGATTTCGAACAACTACGAGCAGTACTTC.

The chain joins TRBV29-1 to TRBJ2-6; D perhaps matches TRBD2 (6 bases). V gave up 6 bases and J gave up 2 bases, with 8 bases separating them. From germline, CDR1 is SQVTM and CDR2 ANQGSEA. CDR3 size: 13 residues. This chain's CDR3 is CSVAGTGANVLTF. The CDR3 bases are TGCAGCGTCGCGGGGACTGGGGCCAACGTCCTGACTTTC. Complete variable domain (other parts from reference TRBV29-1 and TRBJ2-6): SAVISQKPSRDICQRGTSLTIQCQVDSQVTMMFWYRQQPGQSLTLIATANQGSEATYESGFVIDKFPISRPNLTFSTLTVSNMSPEDSSIYLCSVAGTGANVLTFGAGSRLTVL.

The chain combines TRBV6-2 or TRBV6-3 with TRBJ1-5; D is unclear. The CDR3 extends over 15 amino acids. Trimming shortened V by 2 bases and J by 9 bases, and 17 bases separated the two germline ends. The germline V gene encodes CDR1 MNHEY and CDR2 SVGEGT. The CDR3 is CASSYEPGTLRPQHF. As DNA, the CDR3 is TGTGCCAGCAGTTACGAACCAGGAACACTTCGGCCCCAGCATTTT.

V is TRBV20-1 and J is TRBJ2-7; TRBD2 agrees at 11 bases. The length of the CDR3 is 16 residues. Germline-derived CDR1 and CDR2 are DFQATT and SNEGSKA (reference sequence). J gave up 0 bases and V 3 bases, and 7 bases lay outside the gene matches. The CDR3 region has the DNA TGCAGTGCTAGCCTTATTAGCGGGGGGGTCTCCTACGAGCAGTACTTC. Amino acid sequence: CSASLISGGVSYEQYF.

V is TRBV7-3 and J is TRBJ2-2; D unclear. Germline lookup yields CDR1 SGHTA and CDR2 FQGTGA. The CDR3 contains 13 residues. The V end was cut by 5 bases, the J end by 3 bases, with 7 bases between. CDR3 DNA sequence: TGTGCCAGCAGCCAGTCTTACACCGGGGAGCTGTTTTTT. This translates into CASSQSYTGELFF.

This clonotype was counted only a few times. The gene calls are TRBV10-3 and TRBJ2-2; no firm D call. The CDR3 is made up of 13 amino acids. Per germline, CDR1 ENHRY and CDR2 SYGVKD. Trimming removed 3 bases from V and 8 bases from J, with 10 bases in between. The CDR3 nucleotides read TGTGCCATCAGTGACGGAAGGGTTGGGGAGCTGTTTTTT. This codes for CAISDGRVGELFF.

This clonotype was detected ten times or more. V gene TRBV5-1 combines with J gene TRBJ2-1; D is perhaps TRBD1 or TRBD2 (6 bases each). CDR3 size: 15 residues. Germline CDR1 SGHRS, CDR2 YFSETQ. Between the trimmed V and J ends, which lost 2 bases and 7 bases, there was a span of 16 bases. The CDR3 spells CASSLGFGGGNEQFF. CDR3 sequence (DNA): TGCGCCAGCAGCTTAGGATTCGGGGGCGGGAATGAGCAGTTCTTC.

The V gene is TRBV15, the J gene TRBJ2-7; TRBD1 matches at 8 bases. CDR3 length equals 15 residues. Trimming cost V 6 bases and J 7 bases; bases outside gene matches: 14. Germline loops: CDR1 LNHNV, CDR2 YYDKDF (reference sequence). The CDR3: CATSLPRTGRREQYF. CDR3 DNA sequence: TGTGCCACCAGTCTACCCCGGACAGGGCGTAGAGAGCAGTACTTC.

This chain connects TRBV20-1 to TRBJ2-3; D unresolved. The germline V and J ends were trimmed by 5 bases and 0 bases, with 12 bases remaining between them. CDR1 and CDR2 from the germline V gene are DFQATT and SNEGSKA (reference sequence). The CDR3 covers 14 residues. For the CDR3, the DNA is TGCAGTGCTTCATTAGCTGCTAGCACAGATACGCAGTATTTT. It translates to CSASLAASTDTQYF.

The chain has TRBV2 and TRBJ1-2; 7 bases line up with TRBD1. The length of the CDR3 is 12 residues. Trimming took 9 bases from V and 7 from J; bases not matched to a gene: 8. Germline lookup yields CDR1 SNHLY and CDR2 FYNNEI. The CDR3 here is CARGDSLGGYTF. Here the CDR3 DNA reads TGTGCCAGAGGGGACAGCCTGGGTGGCTACACCTTC.